Below are 32 T cell receptor beta chains sequenced from a single sample in a study of blood T cell repertoires in COVID-19. Data came from immunoSEQ multiplex PCR; TCRdb stores just in-frame clones and leaves some out. This table has about 380,000 clones, more than 75% appearing once. The sequenced material came from peripheral blood. Source of these receptors: a human donor with acute or convalescent COVID-19. The donor label of this sample is uncertain.

The chain uses TRBV3-1 (or the pseudogene TRBV3-2) and TRBJ1-1, with no clear D. Germline V gene lookup returns CDR1 LGHDT and CDR2 YNNKEL (reference sequence). The V end was cut by 3 bases, the J end by 11 bases, with 13 bases between. The CDR3 contains 12 residues. In DNA form, the CDR3 reads TGTGCCAGCAGCCAGGCCCCGTTCGGGGCTTTCTTT. Translating gives CASSQAPFGAFF.

The chain combines TRBV5-1 with TRBJ2-2; weak D call: TRBD2 (6 bases). Trimming pared 0 bases from V and 0 bases from J, leaving 9 bases between. Germline CDR1 SGHRS, CDR2 YFSETQ. CDR3 size: 16 residues. As DNA, the CDR3 is TGCGCCAGCAGCTTGGCCTGGGAGGCGAACACCGGGGAGCTGTTTTTT. This encodes CASSLAWEANTGELFF.

Turning to this clone: A read error may produce the germline difference seen at one junction end. CDR3 sequence reads: CASSQRTALVF. CDR3 nucleotides: TGTGCCAGCAGCCAAAGGACAGCACTAGTCTTC. V gene TRBV11-2 combines with J gene TRBJ1-2; weak D call: TRBD1 (6 bases). Germline CDR1 reads SGHAT; CDR2 reads FQNNGV. This CDR3 is 11 amino acids long.

The chain recombines TRBV2 with TRBJ1-4; 8 bases align to TRBD1. CDR1 SNHLY and CDR2 FYNNEI come from the germline V gene. The length of the CDR3 is 14 residues. V lost 6 bases, J lost 8 bases, and 8 bases stayed unmatched. The CDR3 protein is CASRRQGSGEKLFF. The CDR3 nucleotides are TGTGCCAGCAGGCGACAGGGGTCAGGAGAAAAACTGTTTTTT.

V usage is TRBV27 and J usage is TRBJ2-5, with 9 positions matching TRBD1. The length of the CDR3 is 13 residues. Germline CDR1 MNHEY, CDR2 SMNVEV (reference sequence). The V gene end was trimmed by 5 bases and the J gene end by 7 bases; junction bases not matched to a gene: 5. CDR3 protein: CASSLGQGTTQYF. CDR3 nucleotides: TGTGCCAGCAGTCTGGGACAGGGAACGACCCAGTACTTC.

This clone was recorded once. The chain employs TRBV2 and TRBJ2-5, with 7 positions matching TRBD1. Germline CDR1 SNHLY, CDR2 FYNNEI. The V segment lost 5 bases and the J segment 9 bases; nucleotides outside the gene matches: 6. The CDR3 is 12 amino acids. CDR3 sequence: CASSLQGSAQYF. The CDR3 DNA follows: TGTGCCAGCAGTCTACAGGGGAGTGCCCAGTACTTC.

This clone was detected many times. The chain combines TRBV12-3 or TRBV12-4 with TRBJ1-2; TRBD1 matches 7 bases. J was trimmed by 8 bases and V by 8 bases; bases with no gene match: 11. The CDR3 consists of 13 residues. The CDR3 region has the DNA TGTGCCAGCGGCTCTCTTCAGGGGGTCGGCTACACCTTC. Protein: CASGSLQGVGYTF.

V and J are TRBV6-5 and TRBJ2-7; D might be TRBD1 (5 bases). The V end lost 6 bases, the J end lost 3 bases, and 15 bases lay between the germline ends. Germline lookup yields CDR1 MNHEY and CDR2 SVGAGI. The length of the CDR3 is 14 residues. In nucleotides, the CDR3 is TGTGCCAGCAGACCCCGACAGCCGGGCTACGAGCAGTACTTC. This encodes CASRPRQPGYEQYF.

The chain links TRBV12-3 or TRBV12-4 to TRBJ1-2; 7 bases match TRBD1. V dropped 4 bases and J dropped 7; count of bases not matched to a gene: 6. There are 13 residues in the CDR3. CDR3 DNA sequence: TGTGCCAGCAGTTCACAGGGGAGGATTGGCTACACCTTC. Its protein product is CASSSQGRIGYTF.

V usage is TRBV6-1 and J usage is TRBJ1-2; TRBD1 is a possible D gene (6 bases). Trimming pared 5 bases from V and 3 bases from J, leaving 10 bases between. Germline CDR1 is MNHNS and CDR2 is SASEGT. The CDR3 runs 13 residues. This chain's CDR3 is CASSPQGDYGYTF. CDR3 DNA: TGTGCCAGCAGTCCACAGGGAGACTATGGCTACACCTTC.

The chain uses TRBV28 and TRBJ1-2; TRBD1 aligns across 7 bases. The CDR3 has 15 residues. Trimming at V came to 5 bases and at J to 0 bases, leaving 6 bases not matched to a gene. Per the germline V gene, CDR1 is MDHEN and CDR2 is SYDVKM. The CDR3 nucleotides read TGTGCCAGCAGTATCGGACAGGTGACTAACTATGGCTACACCTTC. The encoded protein is CASSIGQVTNYGYTF.

The J gene is TRBJ2-3, the V gene TRBV7-6; TRBD1 matches at 10 bases. The ends lost 5 bases at V and 3 bases at J; junction bases unmatched: 5. Per the germline V gene, CDR1 is SGHVS and CDR2 is FNYEAQ. This CDR3 has 15 residues. The DNA of the CDR3 is TGTGCCAGCAGCGCCCGGACAGGGGGTACAGATACGCAGTATTTT. Protein: CASSARTGGTDTQYF.

V is TRBV7-9 and J is TRBJ2-7; D is perhaps TRBD2 (5 bases). Germline V gene data show CDR1 as SEHNR and CDR2 as FQNEAQ (reference sequence). Trimming took 1 base from V and 5 from J, leaving 9 bases between them. The length of the CDR3 is 13 residues. CDR3 amino acids: CASSLVARHEQYF. The CDR3 nucleotides read TGTGCCAGCAGCTTAGTAGCGCGCCACGAGCAGTACTTC.

The table lists this clone with a count of one. This chain connects TRBV30 to TRBJ1-6; D not certain. The length of the CDR3 is 17 residues. V dropped 0 bases and J dropped 0 bases, with 12 bases sitting between them. Looked up from germline, CDR1 is GTSNPN and CDR2 is SVGIG (reference sequence). The CDR3 reads CAWSVMTGSSYNSPLHF. The CDR3 nucleotides read TGTGCCTGGAGTGTGATGACCGGGAGCTCCTATAATTCACCCCTCCACTTT. Drawing the rest from reference TRBV30 and TRBJ1-6, the complete variable domain is SQTIHQWPATLVQPVGSPLSLECTVEGTSNPNLYWYRQAAGRGLQLLFYSVGIGQISSEVPQNLSASRPQDRQFILSSKKLLLSDSGFYLCAWSVMTGSSYNSPLHFGNGTRLTVT.

This clone occurred once. The CDR3 region has the DNA TGTGCCAGCAGTGTGACAGGGTTAAATGGCTACACCTTC. This translates into CASSVTGLNGYTF. This sequence joins TRBV12-3 or TRBV12-4 and TRBJ1-2, with 7 bases aligning to TRBD1. The junction had 6 bases not matched to a gene; V was cut back by 5 bases and J by 6 bases. CDR3 length: 13 amino acids.

This chain links TRBV27 with TRBJ1-2, with 11 bases that match TRBD1. The CDR3 sequence is 15 residues long. Germline V gene data show CDR1 as MNHEY and CDR2 as SMNVEV (reference sequence). The J segment lost 7 bases and the V segment lost 5 bases, leaving 9 bases of the junction unmatched. The CDR3 nucleotides read TGTGCCAGCAGTATGATAGGACAGGGGGCGACTGGCTACACCTTC. Residues: CASSMIGQGATGYTF.

The chain has TRBV21-1 and TRBJ1-5; the table names TRBD1, a call not compared with the DNA. TRBV21-1 is deemed a pseudogene. The CDR3 covers 17 residues. CDR3 residues: CASSTPGTAYSNQPQHF. The CDR3 nucleotides read TGTGCCAGCAGCACGCCCGGGACAGCTTATAGCAATCAGCCCCAGCATTTT.

This chain's CDR3 is CASSLALKGAVENIQYF. For the CDR3, the DNA is TGTGCCAGCAGCTTAGCGCTGAAAGGGGCGGTTGAAAACATTCAGTACTTC. The J gene is TRBJ2-4, the V gene TRBV7-9, with D possibly being TRBD1 (5 bases). The CDR3 contains 17 residues. V lost 0 bases to trimming and J lost 5 bases, with 17 bases between them. In germline, CDR1 is SEHNR, CDR2 FQNEAQ (reference sequence).

J is TRBJ2-5 and V is TRBV5-1; D is unclear. The germline V gene encodes CDR1 SGHRS and CDR2 YFSETQ. The CDR3 is 12 residues long. The V gene lost 5 bases and the J gene lost 5 bases, with 10 bases spanning the gap. The CDR3 is CASSYDTETQYF. Here the CDR3 DNA reads TGCGCCAGCAGTTACGACACTGAGACCCAGTACTTC.

The rearrangement uses TRBV18 and TRBJ2-7; TRBD2 is a possible D gene (6 bases). Trimming removed 3 bases at V and 3 bases at J, with 18 bases between. Germline V gene data show CDR1 as KGHSH and CDR2 as LQKENI. CDR3 size: 16 residues. In nucleotides, the CDR3 is TGTGCCAGCTCACCCAGGACCCCGGGGGTTAGCTACGAGCAGTACTTC. Translated: CASSPRTPGVSYEQYF.

This clone was seen a few times. The chain links TRBV14 to TRBJ2-1, with D tentatively TRBD1 (5 bases). This CDR3 comprises 17 residues. V lost 3 bases and J lost 0, with 15 bases in between. Germline V gene data show CDR1 as SGHDN and CDR2 as FVKESK. CDR3 nucleotides: TGTGCCAGCAGCCACCGACAGCCCTGGAGCTCCTACAATGAGCAGTTCTTC. Its translation: CASSHRQPWSSYNEQFF.

The chain carries TRBV27 and TRBJ1-5; D gene ambiguous. V dropped 6 bases and J dropped 0 bases, with 12 bases sitting between them. The germline V gene encodes CDR1 MNHEY and CDR2 SMNVEV (reference sequence). The CDR3 runs to 15 residues. For the CDR3, the DNA is TGTGCCAGCAGCCCAGAGGCGGTTAGCAATCAGCCCCAGCATTTT. Translated, it gives CASSPEAVSNQPQHF.

The chain uses TRBV7-6 and TRBJ1-6, with D possibly matching TRBD1 (5 bases). Germline V gene sequence: CDR1 SGHVS, CDR2 FNYEAQ. CDR3 length equals 14 residues. Trimming stripped 1 base from V and 7 bases from J, with 8 bases between. The CDR3 spells CASSLDQGNSPLHF. The CDR3, as DNA: TGTGCCAGCAGCTTAGATCAGGGCAATTCACCCCTCCACTTT.

The DNA for the CDR3 is TGCAGCGTTGGCCGCGGGACAGACTTCACAGATACGCAGTATTTT. This gives the protein CSVGRGTDFTDTQYF. The rearrangement uses TRBV29-1 and TRBJ2-3; weak D call: TRBD1 (7 bases). Germline CDR1 and CDR2: SQVTM and ANQGSEA. The CDR3 loop spans 15 amino acids. V lost 4 bases and J lost 2, with 16 bases in between.

About this clone itself: The identical CDR3 is also encoded by other nucleotide sequences in the sample. The rearrangement uses TRBV2 and TRBJ1-4; TRBD1 agrees at 9 bases. The CDR3 consists of 14 residues. The germline gives CDR1 SNHLY, CDR2 FYNNEI. Trimming took 5 bases from V and 8 from J; bases not matched to a gene: 6. The CDR3 spells CASSKDRGGEKLFF. CDR3 coding DNA: TGTGCCAGCAGTAAGGACAGGGGAGGGGAAAAACTGTTTTTT.

This chain connects TRBV19 to TRBJ1-2; possibly TRBD1 for D (5 bases). The CDR3 consists of 17 residues. Germline CDR1 LNHDA, CDR2 SQIVND (reference sequence). V was trimmed by 3 bases and J by 7 bases, leaving 24 bases between them. The CDR3: CASSILWGASEVGGYTF. CDR3 DNA sequence: TGTGCCAGTAGTATTCTGTGGGGCGCAAGTGAAGTTGGTGGCTACACCTTC. Based on the CDR3 plus reference TRBV19 and TRBJ1-2, the full variable domain is DGGITQSPKYLFRKEGQNVTLSCEQNLNHDAMYWYRQDPGQGLRLIYYSQIVNDFQKGDIAEGYSVSREKKESFPLTVTSAQKNPTAFYLCASSILWGASEVGGYTFGSGTRLTVV.

The gene calls are TRBV7-9 and TRBJ2-2; 9 bases line up with TRBD2. V lost 5 bases and J lost 2; bases outside the gene matches: 6. Germline V lookup: CDR1 SEHNR, CDR2 FQNEAQ (reference sequence). The CDR3 is 16 amino acids. The CDR3 protein is CASSATSGRNTGELFF. The CDR3 nucleotides are TGTGCCAGCAGCGCGACTAGCGGAAGAAACACCGGGGAGCTGTTTTTT. Full variable domain (rest looked up from reference TRBV7-9 and TRBJ2-2): DTGVSQNPRHKITKRGQNVTFRCDPISEHNRLYWYRQTLGQGPEFLTYFQNEAQLEKSRLLSDRFSAERPKGSFSTLEIQRTEQGDSAMYLCASSATSGRNTGELFFGEGSRLTVL.

This clone was counted a few times. The CDR3 nucleotides are TGCGCCAGCCAAACCGGGACAGGGACTGCAACTAATGAAAAACTGTTTTTT. It specifies CASQTGTGTATNEKLFF. This chain uses TRBV4-1 with TRBJ1-4; 9 bases are shared with TRBD1. This CDR3 has 17 amino acids. Germline values: CDR1 MGHRA, CDR2 YSYEKL. With V trimmed by 8 bases and J by 0 bases, 10 bases remained unmatched.

This clone was picked up one time. The genes are TRBV2 and TRBJ1-2, with D perhaps matching TRBD1 (5 bases). CDR3 length: 15 residues. The germline V gene has CDR1 SNHLY and CDR2 FYNNEI. V lost 6 bases and J 0 bases, leaving 14 bases between the germline ends. The CDR3 sequence is CASRFSDSSNYGYTF. CDR3 sequence (DNA): TGTGCCAGCAGGTTCTCAGACAGTTCTAACTATGGCTACACCTTC.

This chain links TRBV30 with TRBJ2-5, with D possibly matching TRBD1 (6 bases). Germline V lookup: CDR1 GTSNPN, CDR2 SVGIG (reference sequence). Trimming cost V 1 base and J 6 bases, with 9 bases left between them. This CDR3 is built from 12 residues. This CDR3 is CAWSGGPKTQYF. CDR3 in DNA: TGTGCCTGGAGTGGGGGGCCGAAGACCCAGTACTTC.

V usage is TRBV29-1 and J usage is TRBJ2-1; 12 bases agree with TRBD2. Germline lookup yields CDR1 SQVTM and CDR2 ANQGSEA. V was clipped by 2 bases and J by 5 bases; unmatched bases: 4. This CDR3 spans 15 amino acids. The CDR3 loop reads CSVELAGGPHNEQFF. CDR3 in DNA: TGCAGCGTTGAACTAGCGGGAGGGCCCCACAATGAGCAGTTCTTC.

The V call is TRBV18, the J call TRBJ2-1; 8 bases match TRBD1. The germline V gene encodes CDR1 KGHSH and CDR2 LQKENI. The CDR3 runs 13 residues. V lost 3 bases to trimming and J lost 12 bases; unmatched junction nucleotides: 7. The CDR3 coding sequence is TGTGCCAGCTCACCCCAGACAGGGGACTCGCAGTTCTTC. Translating gives CASSPQTGDSQFF.